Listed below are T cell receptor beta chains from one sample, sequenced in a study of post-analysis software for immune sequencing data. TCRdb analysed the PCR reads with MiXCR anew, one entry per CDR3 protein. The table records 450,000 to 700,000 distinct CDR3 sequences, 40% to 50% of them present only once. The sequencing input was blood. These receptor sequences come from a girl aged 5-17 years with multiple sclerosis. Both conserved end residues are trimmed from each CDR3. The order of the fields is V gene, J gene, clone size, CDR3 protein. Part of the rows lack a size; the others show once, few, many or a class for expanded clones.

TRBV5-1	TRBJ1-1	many	ASSLGTNTEAF
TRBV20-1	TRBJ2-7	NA	SARPLSSYEQY
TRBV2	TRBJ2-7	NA	ASSVLGTGFAEQY
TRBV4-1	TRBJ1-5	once	ASSQGRASKANQPQH
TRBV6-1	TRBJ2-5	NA	ASSEFSGVKETQY
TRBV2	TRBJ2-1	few	ASSGLAGGGSYNEQF
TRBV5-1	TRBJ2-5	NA	ASSSPNRTSGRGFQETQY
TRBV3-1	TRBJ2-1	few	ASSQEGQSSYNEQF
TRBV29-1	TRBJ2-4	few	SVRRSVLAGGSKNIQY
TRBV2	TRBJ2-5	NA	ASSAWWETQY
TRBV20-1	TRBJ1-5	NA	SAKTGGADQPQH
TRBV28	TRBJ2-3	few	ASSYRGSTDTQY
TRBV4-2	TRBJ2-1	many	ASSQDPAGEGEQF
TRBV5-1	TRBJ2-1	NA	ASSFEISSLNEQF
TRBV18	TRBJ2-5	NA	ASSPQSRKETQY
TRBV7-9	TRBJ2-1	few	ASSPGGVQQF
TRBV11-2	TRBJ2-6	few	ASSARDRVYSGANVLT
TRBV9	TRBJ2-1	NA	ASSVDSRSYNEQF
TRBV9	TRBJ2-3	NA	ASSVGGLGLSDTQY
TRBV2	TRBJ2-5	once	ASSVEGHGQETQY